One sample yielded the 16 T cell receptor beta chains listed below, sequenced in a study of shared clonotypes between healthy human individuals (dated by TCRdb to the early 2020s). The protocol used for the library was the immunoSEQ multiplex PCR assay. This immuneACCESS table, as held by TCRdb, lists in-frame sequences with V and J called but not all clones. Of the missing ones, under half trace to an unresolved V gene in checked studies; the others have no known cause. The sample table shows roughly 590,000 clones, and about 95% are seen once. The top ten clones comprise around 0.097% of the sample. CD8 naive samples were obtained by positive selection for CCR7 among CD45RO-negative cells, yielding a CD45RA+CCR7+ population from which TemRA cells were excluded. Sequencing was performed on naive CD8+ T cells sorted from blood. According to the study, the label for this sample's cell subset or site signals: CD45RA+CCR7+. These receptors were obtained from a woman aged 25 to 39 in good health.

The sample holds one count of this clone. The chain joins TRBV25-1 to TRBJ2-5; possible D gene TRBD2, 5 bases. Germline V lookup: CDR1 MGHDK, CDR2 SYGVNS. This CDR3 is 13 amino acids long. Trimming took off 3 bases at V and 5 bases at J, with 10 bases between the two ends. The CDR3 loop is CASSDDEGETQYF. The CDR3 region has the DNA TGTGCCAGCAGTGACGACGAGGGCGAGACCCAGTACTTC.

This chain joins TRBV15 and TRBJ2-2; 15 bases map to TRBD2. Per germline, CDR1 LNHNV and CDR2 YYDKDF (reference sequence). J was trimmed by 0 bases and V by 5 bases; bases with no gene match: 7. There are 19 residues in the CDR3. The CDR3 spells CATSVGLAGGSANTGELFF. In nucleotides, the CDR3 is TGTGCCACCAGCGTGGGACTAGCGGGAGGTTCGGCGAACACCGGGGAGCTGTTTTTT.

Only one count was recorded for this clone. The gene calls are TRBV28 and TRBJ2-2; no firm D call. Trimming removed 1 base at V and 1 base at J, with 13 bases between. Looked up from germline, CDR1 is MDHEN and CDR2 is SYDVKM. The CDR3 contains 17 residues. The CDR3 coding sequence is TGTGCCAGCAGTTTATCCGAAGGTTGGAGGAACACCGGGGAGCTGTTTTTT. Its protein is CASSLSEGWRNTGELFF.

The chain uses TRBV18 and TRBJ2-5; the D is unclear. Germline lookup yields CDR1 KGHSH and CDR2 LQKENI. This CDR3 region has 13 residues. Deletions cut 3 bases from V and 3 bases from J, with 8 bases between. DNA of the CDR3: TGTGCCAGCTCACCGGACGGAGAAGAGACCCAGTACTTC. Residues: CASSPDGEETQYF.

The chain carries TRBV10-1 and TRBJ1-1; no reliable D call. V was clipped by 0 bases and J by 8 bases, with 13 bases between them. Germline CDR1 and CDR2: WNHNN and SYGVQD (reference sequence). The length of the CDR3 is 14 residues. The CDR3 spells CASSESPGILEAFF. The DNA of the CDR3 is TGCGCCAGCAGTGAGTCTCCGGGTATACTCGAAGCTTTCTTT.

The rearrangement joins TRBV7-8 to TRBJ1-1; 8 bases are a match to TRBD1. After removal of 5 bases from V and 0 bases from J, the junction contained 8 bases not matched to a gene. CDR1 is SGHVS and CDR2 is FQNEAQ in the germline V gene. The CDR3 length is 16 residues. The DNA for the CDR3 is TGTGCCAGCAGCCCACGGACAGGGAAACTGAACACTGAAGCTTTCTTT. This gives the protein CASSPRTGKLNTEAFF.

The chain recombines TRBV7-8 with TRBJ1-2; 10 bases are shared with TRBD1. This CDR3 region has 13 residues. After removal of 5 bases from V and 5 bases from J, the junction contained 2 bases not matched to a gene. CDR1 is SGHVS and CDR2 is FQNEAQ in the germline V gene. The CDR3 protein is CASSDRGPYGYTF. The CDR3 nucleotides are TGTGCCAGCAGCGACAGGGGGCCTTATGGCTACACCTTC.

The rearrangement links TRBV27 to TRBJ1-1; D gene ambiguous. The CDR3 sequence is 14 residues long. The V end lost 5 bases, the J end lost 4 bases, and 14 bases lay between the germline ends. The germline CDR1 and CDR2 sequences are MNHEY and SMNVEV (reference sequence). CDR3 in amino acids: CASSPLGRSTEAFF. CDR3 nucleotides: TGTGCCAGCAGTCCCCTGGGTAGAAGCACTGAAGCTTTCTTT.

The CDR3: CASSLTTSGRASEQYF. In DNA, the CDR3 is TGTGCCAGCAGCCTAACGACTAGCGGGAGGGCCAGCGAGCAGTACTTC. The V gene is TRBV7-9, the J gene TRBJ2-7; 14 bases map to TRBD2. The CDR3 is made up of 16 amino acids. Germline assignment: CDR1 SEHNR and CDR2 FQNEAQ (reference sequence). The V segment lost 5 bases and the J segment 6 bases; nucleotides outside the gene matches: 9.

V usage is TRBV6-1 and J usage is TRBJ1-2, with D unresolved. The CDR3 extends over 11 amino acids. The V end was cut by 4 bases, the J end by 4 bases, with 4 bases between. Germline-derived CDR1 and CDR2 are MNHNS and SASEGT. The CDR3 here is CASSGIYGYTF. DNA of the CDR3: TGTGCCAGCAGTGGGATCTATGGCTACACCTTC.

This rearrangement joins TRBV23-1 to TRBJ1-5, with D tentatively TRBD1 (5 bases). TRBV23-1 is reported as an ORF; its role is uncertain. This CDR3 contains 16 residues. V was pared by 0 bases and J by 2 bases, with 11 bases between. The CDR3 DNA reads TGCGCCAGCAGTCAATCGGGGGGGGAATGCAATCAGCCCCAGCATTTT. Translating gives CASSQSGGECNQPQHF.

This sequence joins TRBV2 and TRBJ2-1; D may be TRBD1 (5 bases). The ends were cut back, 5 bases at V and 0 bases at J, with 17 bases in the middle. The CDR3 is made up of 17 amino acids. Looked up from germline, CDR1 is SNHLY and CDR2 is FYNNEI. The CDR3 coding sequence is TGTGCCAGCAGTCCGAAGACAGTTTCGAGCTCCTACAATGAGCAGTTCTTC. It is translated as CASSPKTVSSSYNEQFF.

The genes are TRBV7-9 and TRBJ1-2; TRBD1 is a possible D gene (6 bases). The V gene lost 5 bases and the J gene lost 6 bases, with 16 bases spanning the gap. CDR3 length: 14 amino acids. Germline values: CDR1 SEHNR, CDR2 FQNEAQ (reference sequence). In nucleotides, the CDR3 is TGTGCCAGCAGCCCAGGGGCGGGTATGGATGGCTACACCTTC. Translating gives CASSPGAGMDGYTF. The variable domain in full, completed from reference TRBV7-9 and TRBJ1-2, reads DTGVSQNPRHKITKRGQNVTFRCDPISEHNRLYWYRQTLGQGPEFLTYFQNEAQLEKSRLLSDRFSAERPKGSFSTLEIQRTEQGDSAMYLCASSPGAGMDGYTFGSGTRLTVV.

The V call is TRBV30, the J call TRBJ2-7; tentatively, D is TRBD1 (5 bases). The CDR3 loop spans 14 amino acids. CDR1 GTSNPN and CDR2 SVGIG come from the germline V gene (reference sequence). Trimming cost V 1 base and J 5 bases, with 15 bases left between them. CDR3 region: CAWSAPGSEDEQYF. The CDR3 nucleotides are TGTGCCTGGAGTGCCCCAGGGTCCGAGGACGAGCAGTACTTC.

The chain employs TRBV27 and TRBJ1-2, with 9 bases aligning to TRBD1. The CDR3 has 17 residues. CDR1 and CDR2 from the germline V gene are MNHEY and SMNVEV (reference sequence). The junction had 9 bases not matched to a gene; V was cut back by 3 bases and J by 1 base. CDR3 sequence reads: CASSFRTGDIFNYGYTF. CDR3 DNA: TGTGCCAGCAGTTTTAGGACAGGGGACATATTTAACTATGGCTACACCTTC.

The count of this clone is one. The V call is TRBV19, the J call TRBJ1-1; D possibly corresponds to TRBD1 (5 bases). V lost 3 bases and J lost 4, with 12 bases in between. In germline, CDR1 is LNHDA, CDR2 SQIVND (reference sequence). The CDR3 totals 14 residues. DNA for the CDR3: TGTGCCAGTAGTATTCGAGGGGTGGTCACTGAAGCTTTCTTT. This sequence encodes CASSIRGVVTEAFF.